A selection of T cell receptor beta chains follows, all from one sample in a study of response to subunit inactivated influenza vaccine. TCRdb analysed the RT-PCR reads with MiXCR anew, one entry per CDR3 protein. The repertoire holds approximately 530,000 distinct CDR3 sequences, with 6.5% to 8% as singletons. The sequenced sample was PBMCs from blood, obtained less than 25 months after vaccination. These receptors were taken from a man aged 45 to 75 who received an inactivated influenza vaccine. Both conserved end residues are part of each CDR3. The order of the fields is clone size, V gene, J gene, CDR3 protein. The size entry is marked missing in some rows and otherwise reads once, few, many or a size class.

-	TRBV4-3	TRBJ1-5	CASSQDMGGGQPQHF
-	TRBV5-6	TRBJ2-5	CASSPTVSGGAVETQYF
-	TRBV29-1	TRBJ2-1	CSVEGIRDREYNEQFF
few	TRBV29-1	TRBJ1-1	CSVGQGPNTEAFF
many	TRBV20-1	TRBJ2-7	CSARAFPRGVYEQYF
-	TRBV6-2/TRBV6-3	TRBJ2-1	CASSNRRLAGGNEQFF
few	TRBV4-3	TRBJ1-1	CASSQDRRGNTEAFF
many	TRBV7-3	TRBJ2-1	CASSLLAGQNEQFF
-	TRBV20-1	TRBJ2-3	CSARVRLYTDTQYF
-	TRBV7-9	TRBJ2-7	CASRLISGTGSYEQYF
few	TRBV7-9	TRBJ2-2	CASSLARLAGFTGELFF
few	TRBV20-1	TRBJ2-1	CSARDGTSNEQFF
-	TRBV28	TRBJ1-4	CASSLTGSSMNEKLFF
-	TRBV24-1	TRBJ2-5	CATSDLVEKQETQYF
-	TRBV5-5	TRBJ2-3	CASSLLYRGTDTQYF
few	TRBV7-2	TRBJ2-1	CASILYSGRAINEQFF
-	TRBV6-4	TRBJ2-3	CASSESASTDTQYF
-	TRBV7-3	TRBJ2-2	CASSSLLPGELFF
few	TRBV2	TRBJ2-3	CASRPGTGGQDTQYF
few	TRBV20-1	TRBJ1-1	CSARGQGGNTEAFF
-	TRBV5-1	TRBJ2-1	CASSRGTELSYNEQFF
many	TRBV6-1	TRBJ1-1	CASTITFQAFF
many	TRBV7-3	TRBJ2-1	CASSLSRWLAGGPANEQFF
few	TRBV28	TRBJ2-7	CASSPTFRYEQYF
many	TRBV7-8	TRBJ2-1	CASSLGFDEQFF
many	TRBV5-1	TRBJ2-1	CASGRGGDYNEQFF
many	TRBV2	TRBJ1-2	CASIKGDFVWNYGYTF
-	TRBV28	TRBJ2-5	CASSTGGIKETQYF
-	TRBV10-3	TRBJ2-3	CAITRTGPVGGTQYF
few	TRBV11-3	TRBJ2-7	CASSRSISHEQYF
few	TRBV10-3	TRBJ2-7	CAIRDRDRGNEQYF
few	TRBV28	TRBJ2-7	CASSLAGGINEQYF
few	TRBV5-1	TRBJ2-1	CASNLAGTSYNEQFF
few	TRBV7-2	TRBJ2-5	CASSLSGGGVGETQYF
-	TRBV20-1	TRBJ2-2	CSARDGRSGGLASPGELFF
many	TRBV12-3/TRBV12-4	TRBJ1-5	CASSLDNSNQPQHF
many	TRBV6-2/TRBV6-3	TRBJ2-1	CASSPSGLADNEQFF
few	TRBV6-1	TRBJ2-7	CASSDTGHLGLEQYF
many	TRBV7-9	TRBJ2-3	CASSRGTGASTDTQYF